One and the same sample provided the 27 T cell receptor beta chains below, sequenced in a study of cytomegalovirus exposure and HLA in healthy donors. PCR employed 60 Vbeta and 13 Jbeta primers. Clones were sequenced by immunoSEQ multiplex PCR, and TCRdb holds only the in-frame ones, with some missing. The table records 100,000 or so clones, roughly 13% of them present only once. The sample was PBMCs. These receptors were obtained from a man aged 40-50 years in good health and CMV-seropositive.

Only a few counts were recorded for this clone. This rearrangement joins TRBV11-2 to TRBJ2-1; 10 bases line up with TRBD2. The CDR3 spans 15 residues. Germline-derived CDR1 and CDR2 are SGHAT and FQNNGV. The trim removed 5 bases at V and 3 bases at J, leaving 4 bases unmatched. Here the CDR3 reads CASSPGTSVYNEQFF. In nucleotides, the CDR3 is TGTGCCAGCAGCCCCGGGACTAGCGTCTACAATGAGCAGTTCTTC. The full variable domain, in which reference TRBV11-2 and TRBJ2-1 provide the parts outside the CDR3, is EAGVAQSPRYKIIEKRQSVAFWCNPISGHATLYWYQQILGQGPKLLIQFQNNGVVDDSQLPKDRFSAERLKGVDSTLKIQPAKLEDSAVYLCASSPGTSVYNEQFFGPGTRLTVL.

The rearrangement uses TRBV28 and TRBJ1-2; D gene uncertain. Per germline, CDR1 MDHEN and CDR2 SYDVKM. The CDR3 runs 12 residues. Trimming removed 8 bases from V and 8 bases from J, with 15 bases in between. The CDR3 is CASVARMNGYTF. DNA of the CDR3: TGTGCCAGCGTGGCCAGGATGAACGGCTACACCTTC.

This clone was recorded a few times. V usage is TRBV9 and J usage is TRBJ2-1; 9 bases are a match to TRBD2. Unmatched junction bases numbered 18, after V lost 4 bases and J lost 1 base. Per the germline V gene, CDR1 is SGDLS and CDR2 is YYNGEE. The CDR3 extends over 20 amino acids. CDR3 protein: CASSNPWGGRVQGSYNEQFF. CDR3 sequence (DNA): TGTGCCAGCAGCAACCCCTGGGGCGGGAGGGTTCAAGGGTCCTACAATGAGCAGTTCTTC.

This clone came up a few times. The chain has TRBV27 and TRBJ1-4; 7 bases map to TRBD1. Germline CDR1 reads MNHEY; CDR2 reads SMNVEV (reference sequence). The CDR3 length is 15 residues. Losses at the gene ends were 5 bases for V and 10 bases for J; bases not matched to a gene: 13. This chain's CDR3 is CASSLRQGRDRKLFF. The CDR3 region has the DNA TGTGCCAGCAGTCTCCGACAGGGCCGGGACAGAAAACTGTTTTTT.

The rearrangement joins TRBV28 to TRBJ2-2; TRBD1 agrees at 10 bases. Trimming cost V 8 bases and J 5 bases; bases outside gene matches: 8. Per the germline V gene, CDR1 is MDHEN and CDR2 is SYDVKM. CDR3 length: 15 amino acids. The CDR3 protein is CASHSRDRGTGELFF. In DNA form, the CDR3 reads TGTGCCAGCCACTCCAGGGACAGGGGTACCGGGGAGCTGTTTTTT.

This clone was recorded a few times. The CDR3 nucleotides read TGCGCCAGCAGCCAATCCGGGACTAGCGCCTCCTACGAGCAGTACTTC. Translated: CASSQSGTSASYEQYF. J is TRBJ2-7 and V is TRBV4-1; TRBD2 aligns across 10 bases. The ends lost 2 bases at V and 0 bases at J; junction bases unmatched: 4. The CDR3 consists of 16 residues. Germline-derived CDR1 and CDR2 are MGHRA and YSYEKL.

The J gene is TRBJ2-2, the V gene TRBV10-1; no firm D call. Germline V gene data show CDR1 as WNHNN and CDR2 as SYGVQD (reference sequence). Trimming shortened V by 0 bases and J by 7 bases, and 12 bases separated the two germline ends. The CDR3 loop spans 15 amino acids. CDR3 protein: CASSESGRQNGELFF. The CDR3 DNA reads TGCGCCAGCAGTGAGTCCGGTAGACAAAACGGGGAGCTGTTTTTT.

This clone was detected a few times. The chain has TRBV7-9 and TRBJ2-2; D perhaps matches TRBD2 (5 bases). V lost 5 bases and J lost 4, with 5 bases in between. This CDR3 comprises 12 residues. Per germline, CDR1 SEHNR and CDR2 FQNEAQ (reference sequence). The CDR3, as DNA: TGTGCCAGCAGCGGAGGCACCGGGGAGCTGTTTTTT. As protein: CASSGGTGELFF.

Only a few counts were recorded for this clone. The chain carries TRBV25-1 and TRBJ1-4, with 8 bases that match TRBD1. V dropped 2 bases and J dropped 7; count of bases not matched to a gene: 3. The CDR3 has 14 residues. Germline lookup yields CDR1 MGHDK and CDR2 SYGVNS. CDR3 sequence reads: CASSELGQGEKLFF. DNA for the CDR3: TGTGCCAGCAGTGAACTTGGACAGGGTGAAAAACTGTTTTTT. The variable domain in full, completed from reference TRBV25-1 and TRBJ1-4, reads EADIYQTPRYLVIGTGKKITLECSQTMGHDKMYWYQQDPGMELHLIHYSYGVNSTEKGDLSSESTVSRIRTEHFPLTLESARPSHTSQYLCASSELGQGEKLFFGSGTQLSVL.

This clone was seen only a few times. The chain links TRBV7-8 to TRBJ2-3, with D perhaps matching TRBD2 (5 bases). This CDR3 contains 15 residues. Trimming shortened V by 1 base and J by 6 bases, and 14 bases separated the two germline ends. Germline loops: CDR1 SGHVS, CDR2 FQNEAQ. CDR3 DNA sequence: TGTGCCAGCAGCTTAGAAGGATTAGCGAGGGATACGCAGTATTTT. It yields the protein CASSLEGLARDTQYF.

The chain has TRBV9 and TRBJ2-7; 14 bases align to TRBD2. The V gene's germline CDR1 is SGDLS and CDR2 YYNGEE. The CDR3 consists of 16 residues. V gave up 4 bases and J gave up 4 bases; unmatched junction bases: 7. In DNA form, the CDR3 reads TGTGCCAGCAGCCTGGGACTAGCGGGAGAGGGGTACGAGCAGTACTTC. This encodes CASSLGLAGEGYEQYF.

The genes are TRBV7-6 and TRBJ2-5; 8 bases line up with TRBD2. The germline gives CDR1 SGHVS, CDR2 FNYEAQ. CDR3 length: 14 amino acids. Losses at the gene ends were 6 bases for V and 4 bases for J; bases not matched to a gene: 7. The CDR3 here is CASSTSGRGETQYF. CDR3 DNA sequence: TGTGCCAGCAGTACCAGCGGGAGAGGAGAGACCCAGTACTTC.

This clone was seen only a few times. This sequence joins TRBV6-1 and TRBJ1-3; D might be TRBD1 (6 bases). CDR1 MNHNS and CDR2 SASEGT come from the germline V gene. The CDR3 has 14 residues. Trimming pared 5 bases from V and 4 bases from J, leaving 12 bases between. DNA for the CDR3: TGTGCCAGCAGTCCGGGACACACAGGAAACACCATATATTTT. Translating gives CASSPGHTGNTIYF.

There are a few counts of this clone. The chain is built from TRBV5-1 and TRBJ2-7; D is ambiguous. CDR1 and CDR2 from the germline V gene are SGHRS and YFSETQ. The CDR3 is 12 amino acids. Trimming pared 1 base from V and 2 bases from J, leaving 4 bases between. CDR3 amino acids: CASSLNTYEQYF. CDR3 bases: TGCGCCAGCAGCTTGAACACCTACGAGCAGTACTTC.

This clone occurred a few times. V and J are TRBV4-1 and TRBJ2-7, with 12 positions matching TRBD2. This CDR3 contains 18 residues. V was pared by 0 bases and J by 4 bases, with 10 bases of the junction left unmatched. Looked up from germline, CDR1 is MGHRA and CDR2 is YSYEKL. The DNA of the CDR3 is TGCGCCAGCAGCCAAGACCCACCGACTAGCGGGAGTTGGTACGAGCAGTACTTC. It is translated as CASSQDPPTSGSWYEQYF.

In its sample, this clone was seen a few times. CDR3 protein: CASRQGANLNYGYTF. CDR3 nucleotides: TGTGCCAGCAGACAGGGGGCGAACCTCAACTATGGCTACACCTTC. This chain uses TRBV5-4 with TRBJ1-2; 9 bases are shared with TRBD1. The CDR3 is 15 residues long. Trimming removed 5 bases from V and 2 bases from J; junction bases left unmatched: 7. Germline V lookup: CDR1 SGHNT, CDR2 YYREEE (reference sequence).

This clone came up a few times. This chain connects TRBV29-1 to TRBJ2-1; 9 nucleotides match TRBD1. CDR3 length equals 13 residues. The germline V gene encodes CDR1 SQVTM and CDR2 ANQGSEA. Trimming removed 6 bases from V and 5 bases from J; junction bases left unmatched: 5. CDR3 nucleotides: TGCAGCGTCGGGACAGGGTACGACAATGAGCAGTTCTTC. This sequence encodes CSVGTGYDNEQFF.

The V gene is TRBV7-9, the J gene TRBJ2-7; TRBD2 aligns across 13 bases. The CDR3 runs to 15 residues. Germline loops: CDR1 SEHNR, CDR2 FQNEAQ (reference sequence). V was pared by 3 bases and J by 5 bases, with 4 bases of the junction left unmatched. CDR3 protein: CASSFRTSGRHEQYF. The CDR3 nucleotides read TGTGCCAGCAGCTTCCGGACTAGCGGGAGACACGAGCAGTACTTC.

The gene calls are TRBV7-2 and TRBJ2-5, with 14 bases fitting TRBD2. V gave up 1 base and J gave up 5 bases; unmatched junction bases: 6. Germline V gives CDR1 SGHTA, CDR2 FQGNSA. The CDR3 has 17 residues. CDR3 nucleotide sequence: TGTGCCAGCAGCTTAGTGGGGACTAGCGGGAGTATGGAGACCCAGTACTTC. It specifies CASSLVGTSGSMETQYF. The full variable domain, rest sourced from reference TRBV7-2 and TRBJ2-5, is GAGVSQSPSNKVTEKGKDVELRCDPISGHTALYWYRQSLGQGLEFLIYFQGNSAPDKSGLPSDRFSAERTGGSVSTLTIQRTQQEDSAVYLCASSLVGTSGSMETQYFGPGTRLLVL.

V gene TRBV18 combines with J gene TRBJ2-7; maybe TRBD2 (6 bases). CDR1 and CDR2 (germline): KGHSH, LQKENI. The CDR3 totals 15 residues. With 1 base removed from V and 3 bases from J, the gap between germline ends came to 13 bases. Here the CDR3 reads CASSPRGTYDYEQYF. CDR3 DNA sequence: TGTGCCAGCTCACCACGGGGGACTTATGACTACGAGCAGTACTTC.

This clone has a handful of counts. This rearrangement joins TRBV28 to TRBJ2-7; 11 bases fit TRBD1. In germline, CDR1 is MDHEN, CDR2 SYDVKM. V was clipped by 4 bases and J by 0 bases; unmatched bases: 5. This CDR3 contains 16 residues. Written as DNA, the CDR3 is TGTGCCAGCAGTTCGCCCGGGACAGGGGGCTCCTACGAGCAGTACTTC. Residues: CASSSPGTGGSYEQYF.

The CDR3 DNA is TGCAGCGATGTCGACAGGGAGGACTATGGCTACACCTTC. Amino acid sequence: CSDVDREDYGYTF. The gene calls are TRBV29-1 and TRBJ1-2; 7 nucleotides align to TRBD1. Germline-derived CDR1 and CDR2 are SQVTM and ANQGSEA. The J segment lost 3 bases and the V segment lost 7 bases, leaving 8 bases of the junction unmatched. This CDR3 spans 13 amino acids.

The V and J genes are TRBV6-4 and TRBJ1-1; 9 positions agree with TRBD1. CDR1 is MRHNA and CDR2 is SNTAGT in the germline V gene. V shed 5 bases and J 1 base; nucleotides not matched to a gene: 2. The CDR3 is 14 residues long. CDR3 DNA: TGTGCCAGCAGTAGGGACAGGGAGAACACTGAAGCTTTCTTT. Translated, it gives CASSRDRENTEAFF.

The genes are TRBV29-1 and TRBJ2-2; tentative D call: TRBD2 (6 bases). This CDR3 is built from 12 residues. Between the trimmed V and J ends, which lost 4 bases and 4 bases, there was a span of 7 bases. Germline V gives CDR1 SQVTM, CDR2 ANQGSEA. As DNA, the CDR3 is TGCAGCGTTGTGGGGGGCACCGGGGAGCTGTTTTTT. Its translation: CSVVGGTGELFF.

This clone was detected only a few times. The CDR3 here is CASSLSVGASYEQYF. The CDR3 nucleotides read TGTGCCAGCAGTTTATCGGTTGGGGCAAGCTACGAGCAGTACTTC. The rearrangement joins TRBV27 to TRBJ2-7, with D possibly being TRBD1 (5 bases). CDR1 and CDR2 (germline): MNHEY, SMNVEV (reference sequence). V dropped 0 bases and J dropped 3 bases, with 12 bases sitting between them. The CDR3 totals 15 residues.

The V call is TRBV30, the J call TRBJ1-5; D is undetermined. The CDR3 consists of 13 residues. Trimming took off 1 base at V and 4 bases at J, with 8 bases between the two ends. Germline V gives CDR1 GTSNPN, CDR2 SVGIG (reference sequence). This chain's CDR3 is CAWSAEGNQPQHF. In DNA form, the CDR3 reads TGTGCCTGGAGTGCAGAGGGTAATCAGCCCCAGCATTTT.

This clone was counted a few times. V and J are TRBV9 and TRBJ2-1; TRBD1 matches at 12 bases. Looked up from germline, CDR1 is SGDLS and CDR2 is YYNGEE. CDR3 length: 16 amino acids. Trimming took 2 bases from V and 8 from J; bases not matched to a gene: 8. The CDR3 DNA is TGTGCCAGCAGCGTCAAACTGGGACAGGGGGCGTATGAGCAGTTCTTC. It translates to CASSVKLGQGAYEQFF.